Shown below are 3 T cell receptor beta chains from a single sample sequenced in a study of identical twins. TCRdb fed the 5' RACE reads into MiXCR, producing one record per CDR3 protein. The table records 650,000 to 800,000 distinct CDR3 sequences, 8.6% of them present only once. These sequences were also reported in another study, on yellow fever vaccine responses in identical twins.

Sequencing used PBMCs. All receptors derive from a woman under 30 in good health.

This clonotype has only a few counts. The CDR3 bases are TGTGCCTGGATCCGTGGTCCAGAGACCCAGTACTTC. Translating it yields CAWIRGPETQYF. V is TRBV30 and J is TRBJ2-5; D gene unclear. Germline V lookup: CDR1 GTSNPN, CDR2 SVGIG (reference sequence). The germline V and J ends were trimmed by 4 bases and 4 bases, with 10 bases remaining between them. CDR3 length: 12 residues.

This clonotype was found many times. J is TRBJ1-6 and V is TRBV12-3 or TRBV12-4; 10 bases map to TRBD1. There are 15 residues in the CDR3. V was pared by 3 bases and J by 10 bases, with 6 bases of the junction left unmatched. The CDR3 sequence: CASSLGDRGRSPLHF. DNA of the CDR3: TGTGCCAGCAGTTTGGGGGACAGGGGAAGGTCACCCCTCCACTTT.

There are a few counts of this clonotype. The V gene is TRBV7-2, the J gene TRBJ2-1; 9 bases are a match to TRBD2. Trimming at V came to 6 bases and at J to 2 bases, leaving 5 bases not matched to a gene. Germline V gene data show CDR1 as SGHTA and CDR2 as FQGNSA. CDR3 length: 15 residues. The CDR3 DNA sequence: TGTGCCAGCAGGCTGGCGGGGGGGGCCTACAATGAGCAGTTCTTC. Translating gives CASRLAGGAYNEQFF.